These T cell receptor beta chains were read from a single sample in a study of control samples from healthy donors and cancer patients. Clones were read by immunoSEQ multiplex PCR, and TCRdb kept only the in-frame ones, dropping some. The table includes 15,000 to 20,000 clones, approximately 91% detected once. Sequencing was done on a sample of PBMCs. These TCRs come from a man in his 60s with head and neck cancer. Both conserved end residues are part of each CDR3. The D gene is left open where the match is weak. Some rows mark clone size as missing; the rest say once, few, many or name a class of expanded clone.

D	V	size	J	CDR3	DNA
.	TRBV2	.	TRBJ1-6	CASNRASGGSPLHF	TGTGCCAGCAATAGGGCCTCGGGGGGTTCACCCCTCCACTTT
TRBD2	TRBV25-1	.	TRBJ2-7	CASSEGVAGSHEQYF	TGTGCCAGCAGTGAAGGGGTAGCGGGGTCCCACGAGCAGTACTTC
.	TRBV6-1	.	TRBJ2-6	CASSEALRDRQVHSGANVLTF	TGTGCCAGCAGTGAAGCGCTACGTGACCGGCAGGTTCACTCTGGGGCCAACGTCCTGACTTTC
.	TRBV6-5	.	TRBJ1-1	CASRPQGALDTEAFF	TGTGCCAGCAGACCACAGGGTGCCCTAGACACTGAAGCTTTCTTT
.	TRBV3-1/TRBV3-2	few	TRBJ1-2	CASSQNTGTYGYTF	TGTGCCAGCAGCCAAAATACAGGTACCTATGGCTACACCTTC
.	TRBV15	.	TRBJ2-7	CATSLSLGAPYEQYF	TGTGCCACCAGCCTGAGCCTAGGAGCCCCCTACGAGCAGTACTTC
TRBD1	TRBV12-5	.	TRBJ2-5	CASGPPGQGETQYF	TGTGCTAGTGGTCCCCCGGGACAGGGGGAGACCCAGTACTTC
.	TRBV11-2	.	TRBJ2-3	CASSLVRDTQYF	TGTGCCAGCAGCCTTGTCCGAGATACGCAGTATTTT
TRBD1	TRBV15	.	TRBJ1-4	CATSGPGTGGQEKLFF	TGTGCCACCAGCGGTCCCGGGACAGGGGGGCAGGAAAAACTGTTTTTT
.	TRBV5-1	.	TRBJ2-3	CASSLWGGGTDTQYF	TGCGCCAGCAGCTTGTGGGGCGGTGGCACAGATACGCAGTATTTT
.	TRBV7-9	.	TRBJ1-4	CASSPTLGKLFF	TGTGCCAGCAGCCCGACCCTTGGAAAACTGTTTTTT
.	TRBV7-6	once	TRBJ2-3	CASSLAGNTDTQYF	TGTGCCAGCAGCTTGGCCGGGAACACAGATACGCAGTATTTT
.	TRBV3-1/TRBV3-2	.	TRBJ2-7	CASSQGVQTYEQYF	TGTGCCAGCAGCCAAGGGGTTCAGACCTACGAGCAGTACTTC
.	TRBV6-1	.	TRBJ2-2	CASSEAGTNTGELFF	TGTGCCAGCAGTGAAGCCGGGACTAACACCGGGGAGCTGTTTTTT
TRBD2	TRBV11-2	.	TRBJ2-4	CASSLYREGNIQYF	TGTGCCAGCAGCTTATATCGGGAGGGAAACATTCAGTACTTC
.	TRBV3-1/TRBV3-2	.	TRBJ2-1	CASSPGLAREQFF	TGTGCCAGCAGCCCGGGCCTAGCGCGGGAGCAGTTCTTC
TRBD1	TRBV7-2	.	TRBJ2-7	CASSRSGTGSYEQYF	TGTGCCAGCAGCAGATCCGGGACAGGGAGTTACGAGCAGTACTTC
.	TRBV12-3/TRBV12-4	.	TRBJ1-6	CASSFEFSPLHF	TGTGCCAGCAGTTTTGAGTTCTCACCCCTCCACTTT
TRBD1	TRBV6-5	.	TRBJ2-1	CASRRDSSYNEQFF	TGTGCCAGCAGGAGGGACAGCTCCTACAATGAGCAGTTCTTC
.	TRBV9	.	TRBJ1-5	CASPPPQPQHF	TGTGCCAGCCCCCCTCCTCAACCCCAGCATTTT
TRBD1	TRBV5-1	once	TRBJ1-3	CASSNGTGAGNTIYF	TGCGCCAGCAGCAACGGGACAGGGGCCGGAAACACCATATATTTT
TRBD2	TRBV4-1	.	TRBJ2-5	CASSQWGLAGQETQYF	TGCGCCAGCAGCCAATGGGGACTAGCGGGCCAAGAGACCCAGTACTTC
.	TRBV18	.	TRBJ2-7	CASSPGVYEQYF	TGTGCCAGCTCACCAGGGGTCTACGAGCAGTACTTC
TRBD1	TRBV2	.	TRBJ1-6	CASSRQGSDNSPLHF	TGTGCCAGCAGTAGACAGGGGTCGGATAATTCACCCCTCCACTTT
.	TRBV12-1	.	TRBJ2-7	CASSFPPHYEQYF	TGTGCCAGCAGCTTTCCCCCCCACTACGAGCAGTACTTC
TRBD2	TRBV5-6	.	TRBJ2-3	CASSPRRGGTDTQYF	TGTGCCAGCAGCCCCAGGCGGGGGGGCACAGATACGCAGTATTTT
.	TRBV18	.	TRBJ1-4	CASSRDSARTNEKLFF	TGTGCCAGCTCTCGGGACTCGGCAAGAACTAATGAAAAACTGTTTTTT
.	TRBV5-1	few	TRBJ1-1	CASSLGGRKNTEAFF	TGCGCCAGCAGCCTCGGTGGCAGAAAAAACACTGAAGCTTTCTTT
.	TRBV7-3	.	TRBJ1-1	CASNLEGDTNTEAFF	TGTGCCAGCAACTTAGAAGGAGATACGAACACTGAAGCTTTCTTT
.	TRBV7-2	.	TRBJ2-7	CASSSPGGGFYEQYF	TGTGCCAGCAGCTCGCCAGGGGGGGGCTTCTACGAGCAGTACTTC
TRBD2	TRBV18	.	TRBJ2-1	CASSPLPSGGAGNEQFF	TGTGCCAGCTCACCACTCCCAAGCGGGGGGGCAGGAAATGAGCAGTTCTTC
.	TRBV9	.	TRBJ2-5	CASRPALGETQYF	TGTGCCAGCAGGCCAGCTTTGGGAGAGACCCAGTACTTC
TRBD1	TRBV6-1	once	TRBJ2-7	CASSLTGIGYEQYF	TGTGCCAGCAGTTTGACAGGGATCGGCTACGAGCAGTACTTC